This T cell receptor (beta chain) is drawn from a study of shared clonotypes between healthy human individuals. Profiled with immunoSEQ multiplex PCR; TCRdb holds only in-frame clones, not every one. In the table there are under 1,100,000 clones, 60% to 80% of which are singletons. Per germline, CDR1 MNHNS and CDR2 SASEGT. The CDR3 sequence is 16 residues long. The V gene lost 4 bases and the J gene lost 2 bases, with 14 bases spanning the gap. This clone was seen more than once but under ten times. The material sequenced was memory CD4+ T cells sorted from blood. Sample subset: CD45RA-negative fraction. This chain joins TRBV6-1 and TRBJ1-4, with D possibly TRBD1 on 5 matching bases. The sequence was collected from a man aged 18 to 35 in good health. The CDR3 DNA follows: TGTGCCAGCAGTGTTGCGAGGGGAACGACTAATGAAAAACTGTTTTTT. Its protein product is CASSVARGTTNEKLFF.